The 12 T cell receptor beta chains presented below share a single source sample, sequenced in a study of OX40 agonist ivuxolimab in advanced cancers. Sequencing was performed with immunoSEQ multiplex PCR; in TCRdb, only in-frame clones are kept and a portion is missing. The table includes 99,000 or so clones, 75% to 95% detected once. Sequencing was performed on CD4+ or CD8+ T cells sorted from blood, taken in a trial of the OX40 agonist ivuxolimab. The receptors were gathered from an adult with an advanced solid tumor such as melanoma, head and neck, liver or kidney cancer.

The rearrangement joins TRBV19 to TRBJ1-5, with a possible D match to TRBD1 (5 bases). CDR1 is LNHDA and CDR2 is SQIVND in the germline V gene (reference sequence). The CDR3 totals 15 residues. The ends were cut back, 4 bases at V and 0 bases at J, with 10 bases in the middle. The CDR3 loop is CASSTGLYSNQPQHF. The CDR3 DNA sequence: TGTGCCAGTAGTACGGGACTGTATAGCAATCAGCCCCAGCATTTT.

This rearrangement joins TRBV4-3 to TRBJ2-7; D not certain. Germline V gives CDR1 LGHNA, CDR2 YSLEER. This CDR3 region has 14 residues. Trimming cost V 0 bases and J 3 bases, with 9 bases left between them. The CDR3: CASSQEFNSYEQYF. The CDR3 DNA follows: TGCGCCAGCAGCCAAGAGTTTAATAGCTACGAGCAGTACTTC.

This chain uses TRBV9 with TRBJ2-5; D gene ambiguous. The CDR3 has 13 residues. Trimming cost V 0 bases and J 2 bases, with 5 bases left between them. Germline V gene sequence: CDR1 SGDLS, CDR2 YYNGEE. CDR3 amino acids: CASSVDIQETQYF. The CDR3 nucleotides read TGTGCCAGCAGCGTAGACATACAAGAGACCCAGTACTTC. The full variable domain, with the rest looked up from reference TRBV9 and TRBJ2-5, is DSGVTQTPKHLITATGQRVTLRCSPRSGDLSVYWYQQSLDQGLQFLIQYYNGEERAKGNILERFSAQQFPDLHSELNLSSLELGDSALYFCASSVDIQETQYFGPGTRLLVL.

This sequence joins TRBV6-1 and TRBJ2-3; D unclear. V gave up 7 bases and J gave up 7 bases, with 9 bases separating them. Germline V CDR1 and CDR2: MNHNS, SASEGT. The CDR3 contains 11 residues. Here the CDR3 DNA reads TGTGCCAGCATGAGAAGGAATACGCAGTATTTT. It translates to CASMRRNTQYF.

This rearrangement joins TRBV5-1 to TRBJ1-5; D gene ambiguous. Germline CDR1 and CDR2: SGHRS and YFSETQ. V was clipped by 0 bases and J by 2 bases, with 9 bases between them. The CDR3 runs 15 residues. CDR3 region: CASSLDPQGNQPQHF. DNA for the CDR3: TGCGCCAGCAGCTTGGATCCGCAGGGCAATCAGCCCCAGCATTTT. Full variable domain (missing parts from reference TRBV5-1 and TRBJ1-5): KAGVTQTPRYLIKTRGQQVTLSCSPISGHRSVSWYQQTPGQGLQFLFEYFSETQRNKGNFPGRFSGRQFSNSRSEMNVSTLELGDSALYLCASSLDPQGNQPQHFGDGTRLSIL.

The chain is built from TRBV30 and TRBJ2-7, with TRBD2 matching 7 bases. Unmatched junction bases numbered 0, after V lost 1 base and J lost 3 bases. The CDR3 length is 12 residues. The germline V gene encodes CDR1 GTSNPN and CDR2 SVGIG (reference sequence). The CDR3 DNA follows: TGTGCCTGGAGTGGGGGGGGCTACGAGCAGTACTTC. It is translated as CAWSGGGYEQYF.

This clone was counted once. V usage is TRBV7-8 and J usage is TRBJ2-1, with 9 bases fitting TRBD1. In germline, CDR1 is SGHVS, CDR2 FQNEAQ. V shed 5 bases and J 0 bases; nucleotides not matched to a gene: 17. The CDR3 totals 20 residues. CDR3 residues: CASSRTPGQGRNPSYNEQFF. The CDR3 DNA is TGTGCCAGCAGCCGTACACCGGGACAGGGCCGTAATCCCTCCTACAATGAGCAGTTCTTC. Based on the CDR3 plus reference TRBV7-8 and TRBJ2-1, the full variable domain is GAGVSQSPRYKVAKRGQDVALRCDPISGHVSLFWYQQALGQGPEFLTYFQNEAQLDKSGLPSDRFFAERPEGSVSTLKIQRTQQEDSAVYLCASSRTPGQGRNPSYNEQFFGPGTRLTVL.

The chain combines TRBV9 with TRBJ2-1; TRBD2 agrees at 8 bases. Losses at the gene ends were 3 bases for V and 7 bases for J; bases not matched to a gene: 9. The germline gives CDR1 SGDLS, CDR2 YYNGEE. This CDR3 spans 15 amino acids. For the CDR3, the DNA is TGTGCCAGCAGCGCAGGGAGCGGGAGTAGAAATGAGCAGTTCTTC. Translated: CASSAGSGSRNEQFF.

This sequence joins TRBV7-2 and TRBJ1-5; TRBD1 might be the D (6 bases). Trimming left V 5 bases short and J 7 bases short, with 18 bases between. The CDR3 is 15 residues long. The germline gives CDR1 SGHTA, CDR2 FQGNSA. Here the CDR3 DNA reads TGTGCCAGCAGCCCCGAGATACAGGGCGGCCAGCCCCAGCATTTT. Translating gives CASSPEIQGGQPQHF.

The chain combines TRBV5-1 with TRBJ2-7; D is possibly TRBD1 or TRBD2 (6 bases each). The CDR3 has 15 amino acids. Germline V gives CDR1 SGHRS, CDR2 YFSETQ. V lost 4 bases and J lost 1, with 15 bases in between. The CDR3 sequence is CASSLEGGRSYEQYF. The CDR3, as DNA: TGCGCCAGCAGCCTGGAGGGGGGCAGGTCCTACGAGCAGTACTTC.

The V gene is TRBV6-6, the J gene TRBJ2-5; unclear D gene. V gave up 5 bases and J gave up 0 bases, with 7 bases separating them. Germline CDR1 MNHNY, CDR2 SVGAGI (reference sequence). The CDR3 covers 13 residues. The CDR3 nucleotides are TGTGCCAGCAGTCAGAACCACCAAGAGACCCAGTACTTC. It specifies CASSQNHQETQYF.

The CDR3 loop is CASSIVLAGGGTQYF. The CDR3, as DNA: TGTGCCAGTAGTATAGTCCTAGCGGGAGGAGGTACGCAGTATTTT. This chain connects TRBV19 to TRBJ2-3, with TRBD2 matching 11 bases. The CDR3 has 15 amino acids. V lost 1 base and J lost 8; bases outside the gene matches: 5. CDR1 is LNHDA and CDR2 is SQIVND in the germline V gene (reference sequence). The whole variable domain, remainder taken from reference TRBV19 and TRBJ2-3, is DGGITQSPKYLFRKEGQNVTLSCEQNLNHDAMYWYRQDPGQGLRLIYYSQIVNDFQKGDIAEGYSVSREKKESFPLTVTSAQKNPTAFYLCASSIVLAGGGTQYFGPGTRLTVL.